This is a list of T cell receptor beta chains from one sample in a study of T cell responses to AZD1222 COVID-19 vaccine. Sequencing was performed with immunoSEQ multiplex PCR; in TCRdb, only in-frame clones are kept and a portion is missing. The data contain 93,000 or so clones, around 91% of them seen just once; the ten biggest clones take up more than 4.5%. The sample consisted of peripheral blood, taken on day 0 of AZD1222 vaccination. The receptors shown here come from an adult in good health. CDR3s include the opening cysteine and the closing phenylalanine or tryptophan. Each record gives: J gene, CDR3 length, D gene, clone size, V gene, CDR3 DNA, CDR3 protein. The D gene is left open where the match is weak. Rows give clone size only sometimes, using once, few, many, or a class for an expanded clone.

J: TRBJ2-7
length: 14
D: TRBD1
size: NA
V: TRBV5-1
DNA: TGCGCCAGCAGCTCGGACAGGGGGCAGTACGAGCAGTACTTC
CDR3: CASSSDRGQYEQYF

J: TRBJ1-2
length: 15
D: NA
size: few
V: TRBV18
DNA: TGTGCCAGCTCCCGGGCCGACAGCGCTAACTATGGCTACACCTTC
CDR3: CASSRADSANYGYTF

J: TRBJ2-3
length: 14
D: TRBD2
size: NA
V: TRBV7-3
DNA: TGTGCCAGCAGCCGCGGGGGGGCCGGAGATACGCAGTATTTT
CDR3: CASSRGGAGDTQYF

J: TRBJ1-4
length: 15
D: NA
size: NA
V: TRBV18
DNA: TGTGCCAGCTCACGAACGGGCTTGACTAATGAAAAACTGTTTTTT
CDR3: CASSRTGLTNEKLFF

J: TRBJ1-6
length: 17
D: NA
size: NA
V: TRBV5-1
DNA: TGCGCCAGCAGCCGAACCGGGTCCGGGGCCAATAATTCACCCCTCCACTTT
CDR3: CASSRTGSGANNSPLHF

J: TRBJ1-5
length: 13
D: NA
size: NA
V: TRBV12-3/TRBV12-4
DNA: TGTGCCAGCAGTTTAGCGGAGAATCAGCCCCAGCATTTT
CDR3: CASSLAENQPQHF

J: TRBJ2-3
length: 14
D: TRBD1
size: NA
V: TRBV20-1
DNA: TGCAGTGCTAGTGAGGGGGCCAAAGGAGATACGCAGTATTTT
CDR3: CSASEGAKGDTQYF

J: TRBJ1-6
length: 13
D: NA
size: NA
V: TRBV27
DNA: TGTGCCAGCAGTTTGCAAACGAATTCACCCCTCCACTTT
CDR3: CASSLQTNSPLHF

J: TRBJ2-7
length: 13
D: NA
size: NA
V: TRBV12-3/TRBV12-4
DNA: TGTGCCACTCAGAGGGGGGGAAGCTACGAGCAGTACTTC
CDR3: CATQRGGSYEQYF

J: TRBJ1-4
length: 15
D: NA
size: NA
V: TRBV5-4
DNA: TGTGCCAGCAGCTTGGGAGGCTACGTCGAAGAAAAACTGTTTTTT
CDR3: CASSLGGYVEEKLFF

J: TRBJ1-6
length: 12
D: NA
size: NA
V: TRBV6-1
DNA: TGTGCCAGCAGTGAGTCCCCTTTAACCCTCCACTTT
CDR3: CASSESPLTLHF

J: TRBJ1-2
length: 13
D: NA
size: NA
V: TRBV29-1
DNA: TGCAGCGTTGTTGATGGGGGATTAGGAGGCTACACCTTC
CDR3: CSVVDGGLGGYTF

J: TRBJ2-1
length: 14
D: NA
size: NA
V: TRBV14
DNA: TGTGCCAGCAGCCAAGAGGCACTCTACAATGAGCAGTTCTTC
CDR3: CASSQEALYNEQFF

J: TRBJ1-3
length: 17
D: NA
size: NA
V: TRBV4-3
DNA: TGCGCCAGCAGCCAAGATTCCCCAGGGAGCCCTCTAAACACCATATATTTT
CDR3: CASSQDSPGSPLNTIYF

J: TRBJ1-6
length: 14
D: NA
size: NA
V: TRBV19
DNA: TGTGCCAGTAGTTCGGGACACTTAAATTCACCCCTCCACTTT
CDR3: CASSSGHLNSPLHF

J: TRBJ2-3
length: 16
D: TRBD2
size: NA
V: TRBV9
DNA: TGTGCCAGCAGCGACGAGCGGGGGGCCCGCACAGATACGCAGTATTTT
CDR3: CASSDERGARTDTQYF

J: TRBJ2-1
length: 13
D: NA
size: NA
V: TRBV19
DNA: TGTGCCAGTCTCGGTATTAGGTGGGGCGAGCAGTTCTTC
CDR3: CASLGIRWGEQFF

J: TRBJ1-1
length: 12
D: NA
size: NA
V: TRBV29-1
DNA: TGCAGCGCTCAACAACGAAACACTGAAGCTTTCTTT
CDR3: CSAQQRNTEAFF

J: TRBJ2-7
length: 15
D: TRBD2
size: NA
V: TRBV11-1
DNA: TGTGCCAGCAGCTTAAGCAGCGGGGGGCCCTACGAGCAGTACTTC
CDR3: CASSLSSGGPYEQYF

J: TRBJ2-3
length: 17
D: NA
size: NA
V: TRBV9
DNA: TGTGCCAGCAGCGTAGGAAGGGGACCCCTAGTTGAAGATACGCAGTATTTT
CDR3: CASSVGRGPLVEDTQYF

J: TRBJ1-1
length: 14
D: TRBD1
size: NA
V: TRBV6-6
DNA: TGTGCCAGCACCCAGGGGGCGATGAACACTGAAGCTTTCTTT
CDR3: CASTQGAMNTEAFF

J: TRBJ2-7
length: 11
D: NA
size: NA
V: TRBV27
DNA: TGTGCCAGCAGTACAGGCCACGAGCAGTACTTC
CDR3: CASSTGHEQYF

J: TRBJ1-6
length: 13
D: NA
size: NA
V: TRBV7-3
DNA: TGTGCCAGCAGCTTAGAGGTTAATTCACCCCTCCACTTT
CDR3: CASSLEVNSPLHF

J: TRBJ1-2
length: 15
D: NA
size: NA
V: TRBV7-9
DNA: TGTGCCAGCAGCTTTCCGTGGCGGATGGGTATGCGCTACACCTTC
CDR3: CASSFPWRMGMRYTF

J: TRBJ1-5
length: 13
D: NA
size: NA
V: TRBV2
DNA: TGTGCCAGCAGTGAGGGTCTTGATCAGCCCCAGCATTTT
CDR3: CASSEGLDQPQHF

J: TRBJ1-2
length: 17
D: TRBD1
size: NA
V: TRBV7-9
DNA: TGTGCCAGCAGCTTAAGATCGGACAGGGGGGGAAACTATGGCTACACCTTC
CDR3: CASSLRSDRGGNYGYTF

J: TRBJ1-2
length: 13
D: TRBD1
size: NA
V: TRBV19
DNA: TGTGCCAGCGGTTCAGGGGGCGATGGTGGCTACACCTTC
CDR3: CASGSGGDGGYTF

J: TRBJ1-2
length: 12
D: TRBD1
size: once
V: TRBV5-1
DNA: TGCGCCAGCTCGCAGGGGGGCTATGGCTACACCTTC
CDR3: CASSQGGYGYTF

J: TRBJ1-1
length: 13
D: NA
size: NA
V: TRBV27
DNA: TGTGCCAGCAGTTTCAACAGGAACACTGAAGCTTTCTTT
CDR3: CASSFNRNTEAFF

J: TRBJ2-1
length: 14
D: TRBD2
size: NA
V: TRBV10-1
DNA: TGCGCCAGCAGCAGCGGGGGGCAGAACAATGAGCAGTTCTTC
CDR3: CASSSGGQNNEQFF

J: TRBJ1-2
length: 13
D: NA
size: NA
V: TRBV5-1
DNA: TGCGCCAGCAGCTTGACCCGGGGGGACGGCTACACCTTC
CDR3: CASSLTRGDGYTF

J: TRBJ1-1
length: 15
D: TRBD1
size: NA
V: TRBV5-5
DNA: TGTGCCAGCAGCCCTTCAGGGGGGGAGAACACTGAAGCTTTCTTT
CDR3: CASSPSGGENTEAFF

J: TRBJ2-7
length: 17
D: TRBD1
size: NA
V: TRBV3-1/TRBV3-2
DNA: TGTGCCAGCAGCCAAGAATTGGGGACAGGGCCCTTCTACGAGCAGTACTTC
CDR3: CASSQELGTGPFYEQYF

J: TRBJ2-7
length: 12
D: NA
size: NA
V: TRBV6-5
DNA: TGTGCCAGCAGGGGAGACTCCTACGAGCAGTACTTC
CDR3: CASRGDSYEQYF